These T cell receptor beta chains were read from a single sample in a study of blood T cell repertoires in COVID-19. Generated by immunoSEQ multiplex PCR, the TCRdb table keeps only in-frame clones and is missing some. The sample carries about 22,000 clones, approximately 88% recorded once. The sequencing input was peripheral blood. The receptors were gathered from a man older than 75 with active or convalescent COVID-19. Each CDR3 is given with its conserved first and last residue. D genes are given only for firm matches. Only part of the rows carry a size: once, few, many, or a class if the clone is expanded.

cdr3_nt cdr3_aa j_call v_call clone_size d_call
TGTGCCAGCAGCCCCAACCCAGGACAACACAACGCTAACTATGGCTACACCTTC CASSPNPGQHNANYGYTF TRBJ1-2 TRBV27 - -
TGTGCCAGTAGTACCAGAGGCAGGGAGGACACCGGGGAGCTGTTTTTT CASSTRGREDTGELFF TRBJ2-2 TRBV19 - -
TGTGCCAGAAGCTTGGTGGGGGGGCAGGGAGAGGTTTACGATCAGCCCCAGCATTTT CARSLVGGQGEVYDQPQHF TRBJ1-5 TRBV5-3 - -
TGTGCCACCAGTGACCCGCGGACAGGGGCCTACGAGCAGTACTTC CATSDPRTGAYEQYF TRBJ2-7 TRBV24-1 once TRBD1
TGTGCCAGCCGGAGGGGAGAGACCCAGTACTTC CASRRGETQYF TRBJ2-5 TRBV12-3/TRBV12-4 - -
TGTGCCAGCAGCCCCATGCGTGGGCTTGGGTTCGAGCAGTACTTC CASSPMRGLGFEQYF TRBJ2-7 TRBV5-8 - -
TGTGCCAGCTCACCAGCACAGGGAGTATCGTCCTACGAGCAGTACTTC CASSPAQGVSSYEQYF TRBJ2-7 TRBV18 - -
TGTGCCAGCAGCCTTTCCGGGACTAGCGGTTACAATGAGCAGTTCTTC CASSLSGTSGYNEQFF TRBJ2-1 TRBV5-5 - TRBD2
TGTGCCAGTAGTATAGACCCCGGGGTAGCGGCCACAGATACGCAGTATTTT CASSIDPGVAATDTQYF TRBJ2-3 TRBV19 - -
TGTGCCACCAGCAGAGATTGGGGACAGGGTACCTACGAGCAGTACTTC CATSRDWGQGTYEQYF TRBJ2-7 TRBV15 hyperexpanded TRBD1
TGTGCCAGCAGTTTTACGGGACACTACTATGGCTACACCTTC CASSFTGHYYGYTF TRBJ1-2 TRBV28 - -
TGTGCCAGCAGCCCCCGGGACTTTCACACCGGGGAGCTGTTTTTT CASSPRDFHTGELFF TRBJ2-2 TRBV7-9 - -
TGTGCCAGCAGTTACTCGAACCAGGGCGAGCAGTACTTC CASSYSNQGEQYF TRBJ2-7 TRBV6-2/TRBV6-3 - -
TGTGCCAGTAGTATAGGTGACGACCCAGGGGTGAACACTGAAGCTTTCTTT CASSIGDDPGVNTEAFF TRBJ1-1 TRBV19 once -
TGTGCCAGCAGTATCCGACAGGGGCCGGGCTATGGCTACACCTTC CASSIRQGPGYGYTF TRBJ1-2 TRBV27 - TRBD1
TGCGCCAGCAGCCGGGACATGAACACTGAAGCTTTCTTT CASSRDMNTEAFF TRBJ1-1 TRBV4-3 - -